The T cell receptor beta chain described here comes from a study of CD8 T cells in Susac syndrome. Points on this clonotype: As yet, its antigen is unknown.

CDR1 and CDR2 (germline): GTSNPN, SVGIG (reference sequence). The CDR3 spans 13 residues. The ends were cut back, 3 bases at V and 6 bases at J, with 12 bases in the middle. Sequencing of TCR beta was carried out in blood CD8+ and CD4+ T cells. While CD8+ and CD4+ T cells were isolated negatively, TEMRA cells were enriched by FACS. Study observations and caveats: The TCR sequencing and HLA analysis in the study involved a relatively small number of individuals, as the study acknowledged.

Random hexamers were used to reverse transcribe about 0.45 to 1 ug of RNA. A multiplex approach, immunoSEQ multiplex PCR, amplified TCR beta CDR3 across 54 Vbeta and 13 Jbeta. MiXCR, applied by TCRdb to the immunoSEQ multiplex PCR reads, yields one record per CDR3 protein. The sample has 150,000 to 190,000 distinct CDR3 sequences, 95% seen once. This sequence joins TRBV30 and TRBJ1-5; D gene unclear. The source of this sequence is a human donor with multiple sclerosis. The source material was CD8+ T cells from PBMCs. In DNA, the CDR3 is TGTGCCTGGAGCCTCGACCAAGGTCAGCCCCAGCATTTT. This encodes CAWSLDQGQPQHF.